The next 5 T cell receptor beta chains were all read from a single sample in a study of CD8+CD57+ T cells in acquired aplastic anemia. It was patients with CD8+CD57+ cell expansion by flow cytometry who were chosen for sequencing. The TCR beta profiling, which covered VDJ combination and CDR3 sequence, was carried out using genomic DNA as the template. TCRdb called the reads again in MiXCR, with one record for every CDR3 protein. The sample yields about 200,000 distinct CDR3 sequences, 50% to 70% seen once. The source material was sorted CD4+, CD8+, or CD8+CD57+ T cells (not recorded which) from PBMCs. The receptors derive from a human donor with aplastic anemia.

The rearrangement joins TRBV5-1 to TRBJ2-2; D is uncertain. Trimming shortened V by 1 base and J by 7 bases, and 8 bases separated the two germline ends. The germline V gene has CDR1 SGHRS and CDR2 YFSETQ. The CDR3 loop spans 13 amino acids. CDR3 amino acids: CASSLTFFGELFF. As DNA, the CDR3 is TGCGCCAGCAGCTTGACCTTCTTCGGGGAGCTGTTTTTT.

The chain employs TRBV20-1 and TRBJ2-1; the D is unclear. Trimming left V 2 bases short and J 9 bases short, with 8 bases between. Germline loops: CDR1 DFQATT, CDR2 SNEGSKA (reference sequence). CDR3 length: 11 residues. The CDR3 sequence: CSARSPSEQFF. The CDR3 nucleotides are TGCAGTGCTAGATCCCCGTCTGAGCAGTTCTTC.

The chain links TRBV7-3 to TRBJ2-3; 11 nucleotides match TRBD2. With V trimmed by 2 bases and J by 5 bases, 6 bases remained unmatched. Germline CDR1 is SGHTA and CDR2 is FQGTGA. The CDR3 sequence is 16 residues long. The CDR3 loop is CASSLRWLAGGDTQYF. Here the CDR3 DNA reads TGTGCCAGCAGCTTACGGTGGCTAGCGGGGGGAGATACGCAGTATTTT.

This clonotype was recorded many times. V and J are TRBV9 and TRBJ2-7; TRBD1 matches at 9 bases. The CDR3 is 14 amino acids. Per germline, CDR1 SGDLS and CDR2 YYNGEE. V gave up 0 bases and J gave up 3 bases; unmatched junction bases: 1. The CDR3 region has the DNA TGTGCCAGCAGCGTAGGGACAGGGGACTACGAGCAGTACTTC. As protein: CASSVGTGDYEQYF.

The gene calls are TRBV2 and TRBJ1-4, with D perhaps TRBD1 (5 bases). V was cut by 5 bases and J by 8 bases, with 15 bases left in between. CDR3 length: 14 residues. Looked up from germline, CDR1 is SNHLY and CDR2 is FYNNEI. The CDR3 region is CASSLSGGDEKLFF. The DNA of the CDR3 is TGTGCCAGCAGTCTTAGCGGGGGAGACGAAAAACTGTTTTTT.